This entry describes one T cell receptor (beta chain). The antigen remains undetermined. The sample comes from a study of a mutant IDH1 vaccine in newly diagnosed glioma. Study in general: Antecedent treatment encompassed radiotherapy, temozolomide, or their combination; the majority received both.

Germline CDR1 reads SGHRS; CDR2 reads YFSETQ. V dropped 4 bases and J dropped 5; count of bases not matched to a gene: 5. The CDR3 has 14 residues. Assay: immunoSEQ multiplex PCR; the TCRdb copy retains only in-frame clones and omits some. Of roughly 52,000 clones listed, 80% were seen once; the top ten hold 6.2%. Sample time point: week 23, last vaccination. A single vaccine dose contained 300 ug of mutant IDH1 20-mer peptide, and topical imiquimod was used with it. This receptor was obtained from a man aged 35 to 55 with glioma. V usage is TRBV5-1 and J usage is TRBJ1-4, with 7 bases identical to TRBD1. Sequenced here: PBMCs, sampled from a glioma patient whose treatment included an IDH1 peptide vaccine. The CDR3 region has the DNA TGCGCCAGCAGCGTCAGGGGGGGAAATGAAAAACTGTTTTTT. Residues: CASSVRGGNEKLFF.